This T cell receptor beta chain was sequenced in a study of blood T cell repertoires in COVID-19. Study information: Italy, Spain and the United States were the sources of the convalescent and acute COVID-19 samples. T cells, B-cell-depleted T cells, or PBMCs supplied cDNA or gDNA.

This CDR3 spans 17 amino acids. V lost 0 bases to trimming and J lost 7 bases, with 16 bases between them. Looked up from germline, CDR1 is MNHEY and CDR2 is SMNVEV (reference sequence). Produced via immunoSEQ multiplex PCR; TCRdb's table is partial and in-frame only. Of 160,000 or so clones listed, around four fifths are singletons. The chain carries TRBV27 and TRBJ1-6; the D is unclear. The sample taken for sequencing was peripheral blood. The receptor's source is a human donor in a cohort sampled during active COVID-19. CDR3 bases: TGTGCCAGCAGTTTATCCCACCCGAGGGATAGGAATTCACCCCTCCACTTT. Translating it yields CASSLSHPRDRNSPLHF.